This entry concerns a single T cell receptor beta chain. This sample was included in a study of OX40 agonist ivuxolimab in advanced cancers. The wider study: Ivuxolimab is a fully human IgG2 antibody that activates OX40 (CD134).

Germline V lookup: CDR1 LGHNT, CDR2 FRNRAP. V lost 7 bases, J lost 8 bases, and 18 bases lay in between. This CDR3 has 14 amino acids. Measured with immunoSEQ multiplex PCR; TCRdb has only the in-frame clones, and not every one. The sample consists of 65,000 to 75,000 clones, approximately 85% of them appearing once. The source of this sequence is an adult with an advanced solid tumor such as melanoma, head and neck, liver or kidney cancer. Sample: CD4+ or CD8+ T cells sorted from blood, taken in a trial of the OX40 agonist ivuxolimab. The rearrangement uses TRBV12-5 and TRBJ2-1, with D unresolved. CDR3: CASARFAGEDEQFF. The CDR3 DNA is TGTGCTAGTGCCCGATTCGCAGGTGAGGATGAGCAGTTCTTC.